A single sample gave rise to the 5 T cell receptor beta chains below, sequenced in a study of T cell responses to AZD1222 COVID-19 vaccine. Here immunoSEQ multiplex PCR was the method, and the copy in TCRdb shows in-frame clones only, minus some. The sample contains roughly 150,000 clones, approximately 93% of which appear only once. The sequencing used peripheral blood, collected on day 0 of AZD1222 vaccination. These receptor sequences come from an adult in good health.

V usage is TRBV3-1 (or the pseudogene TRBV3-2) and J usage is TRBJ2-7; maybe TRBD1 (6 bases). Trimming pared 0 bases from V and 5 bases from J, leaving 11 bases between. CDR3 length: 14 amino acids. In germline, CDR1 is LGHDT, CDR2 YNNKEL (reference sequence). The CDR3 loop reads CASSQDQGSNEQYF. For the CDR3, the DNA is TGTGCCAGCAGCCAAGATCAGGGGTCCAACGAGCAGTACTTC.

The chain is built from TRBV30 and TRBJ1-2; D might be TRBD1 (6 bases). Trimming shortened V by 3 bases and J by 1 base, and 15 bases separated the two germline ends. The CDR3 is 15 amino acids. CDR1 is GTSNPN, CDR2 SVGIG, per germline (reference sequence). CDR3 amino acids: CAWSGGADFNYGYTF. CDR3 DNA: TGTGCCTGGAGCGGGGGGGCAGATTTTAACTATGGCTACACCTTC. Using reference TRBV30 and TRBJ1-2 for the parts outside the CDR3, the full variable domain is SQTIHQWPATLVQPVGSPLSLECTVEGTSNPNLYWYRQAAGRGLQLLFYSVGIGQISSEVPQNLSASRPQDRQFILSSKKLLLSDSGFYLCAWSGGADFNYGYTFGSGTRLTVV.

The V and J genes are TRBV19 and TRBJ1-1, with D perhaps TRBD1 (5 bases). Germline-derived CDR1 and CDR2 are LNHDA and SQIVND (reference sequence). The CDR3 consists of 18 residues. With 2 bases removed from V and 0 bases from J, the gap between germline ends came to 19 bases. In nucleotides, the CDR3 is TGTGCCAGTAGTATAAACAGGCCCATGACTTCGATGAACACTGAAGCTTTCTTT. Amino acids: CASSINRPMTSMNTEAFF.

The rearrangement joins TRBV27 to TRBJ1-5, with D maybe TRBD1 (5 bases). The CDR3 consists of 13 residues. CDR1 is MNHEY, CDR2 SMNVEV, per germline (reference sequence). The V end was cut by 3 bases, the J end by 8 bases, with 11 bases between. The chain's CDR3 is CASSLESREPQHF. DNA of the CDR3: TGTGCCAGCAGTTTGGAAAGCAGGGAGCCCCAGCATTTT.

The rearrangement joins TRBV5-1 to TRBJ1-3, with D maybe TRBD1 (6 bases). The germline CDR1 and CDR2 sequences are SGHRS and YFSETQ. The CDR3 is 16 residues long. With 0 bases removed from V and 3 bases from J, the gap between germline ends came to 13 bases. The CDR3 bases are TGCGCCAGCAGCTTGGCCGGGGGGGCGCATGGAAACACCATATATTTT. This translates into CASSLAGGAHGNTIYF.